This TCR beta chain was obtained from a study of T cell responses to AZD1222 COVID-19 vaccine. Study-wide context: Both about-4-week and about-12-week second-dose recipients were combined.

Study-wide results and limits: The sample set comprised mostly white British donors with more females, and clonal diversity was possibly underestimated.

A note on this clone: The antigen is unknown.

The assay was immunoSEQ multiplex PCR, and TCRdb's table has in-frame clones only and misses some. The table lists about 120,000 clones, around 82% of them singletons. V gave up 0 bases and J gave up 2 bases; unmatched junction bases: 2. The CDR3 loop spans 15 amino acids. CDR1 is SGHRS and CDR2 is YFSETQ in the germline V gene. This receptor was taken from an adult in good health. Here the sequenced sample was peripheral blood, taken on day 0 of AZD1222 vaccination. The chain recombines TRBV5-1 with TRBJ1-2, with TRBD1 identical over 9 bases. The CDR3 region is CASSLAGQGNYGYTF. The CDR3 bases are TGCGCCAGCAGCTTGGCGGGACAGGGAAACTATGGCTACACCTTC.